This T cell receptor beta chain was retrieved from a study of response to subunit inactivated influenza vaccine. Points from the study as a whole: Authors suggested each seasonal flu vaccination may recruit only limited numbers of new T cells.

This clonotype was seen a few times. Its target is not known. CDR1 ENHRY and CDR2 SYGVKD come from the germline V gene. Trimming cost V 8 bases and J 4 bases; bases outside gene matches: 3. The CDR3 contains 13 residues. Using its own MiXCR run on the RT-PCR reads, TCRdb lists one record per CDR3 protein. The table has 700,000 to 900,000 distinct CDR3 sequences, 21% seen once. The chain employs TRBV10-3 and TRBJ2-1, with TRBD1 identical over 9 bases. Sequenced here: PBMCs from blood, sampled 4 to 6 days after vaccination. This clonotype was obtained from a man aged 45 to 65 who received an inactivated influenza vaccine. In DNA form, the CDR3 reads TGTGCCATCGGGACAGGGCTTTACAATGAGCAGTTCTTC. Translated, it gives CAIGTGLYNEQFF.